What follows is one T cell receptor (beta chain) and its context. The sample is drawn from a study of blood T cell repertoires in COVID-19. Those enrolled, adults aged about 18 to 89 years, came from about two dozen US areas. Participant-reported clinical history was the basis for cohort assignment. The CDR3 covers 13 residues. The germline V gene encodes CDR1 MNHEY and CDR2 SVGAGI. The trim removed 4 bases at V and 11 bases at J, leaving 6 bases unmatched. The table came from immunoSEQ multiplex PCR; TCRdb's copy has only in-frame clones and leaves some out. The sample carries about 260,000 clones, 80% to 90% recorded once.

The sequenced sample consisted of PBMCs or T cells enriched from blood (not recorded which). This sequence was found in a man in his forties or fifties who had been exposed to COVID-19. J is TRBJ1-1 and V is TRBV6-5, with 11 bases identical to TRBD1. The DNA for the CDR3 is TGTGCCAGCAGTTTCGGACAGGGGGCTGGTGCTTTCTTT. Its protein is CASSFGQGAGAFF.